The 26 T cell receptor beta chains in this list originate from one sample, sequenced in a study of cytomegalovirus exposure and HLA in healthy donors. Researchers ran the PCR with 60 Vbeta and 13 Jbeta primers. The method was immunoSEQ multiplex PCR; TCRdb's version includes in-frame clones alone and lacks a portion of them. This listing includes 60,000 or so clones. The sample consisted of PBMCs. The receptors were sampled from a woman between 18 and 29 years old in good health and CMV-seronegative.

The V gene is TRBV4-1, the J gene TRBJ1-2, with D unclear. Germline-derived CDR1 and CDR2 are MGHRA and YSYEKL. This CDR3 comprises 13 residues. With 0 bases removed from V and 5 bases from J, the gap between germline ends came to 7 bases. CDR3 DNA: TGCGCCAGCAGCCAAGAAAGAGGTTATGGCTACACCTTC. It yields the protein CASSQERGYGYTF.

The chain couples TRBV7-9 to TRBJ1-6; 7 positions match TRBD1. Looked up from germline, CDR1 is SEHNR and CDR2 is FQNEAQ (reference sequence). The CDR3 consists of 17 residues. V was clipped by 1 base and J by 5 bases; unmatched bases: 8. The chain's CDR3 is CASSLVLGQPHNSPLHF. In DNA, the CDR3 is TGTGCCAGCAGCTTAGTGTTGGGACAGCCACATAATTCACCCCTCCACTTT.

This sequence joins TRBV4-1 and TRBJ1-1, with D perhaps TRBD1 (6 bases). V lost 0 bases and J 10 bases, leaving 12 bases between the germline ends. This CDR3 is built from 13 residues. In germline, CDR1 is MGHRA, CDR2 YSYEKL. Here the CDR3 reads CASSQDTAGVAFF. CDR3 DNA: TGCGCCAGCAGCCAAGATACGGCAGGGGTAGCTTTCTTT.

The gene calls are TRBV5-1 and TRBJ2-5, with 8 bases matching TRBD2. The CDR3 spans 14 residues. V trimming: 0 bases; J trimming: 5 bases; junction bases outside the gene matches: 3. Per germline, CDR1 SGHRS and CDR2 YFSETQ. Here the CDR3 DNA reads TGCGCCAGCAGCTTGGCGGGAGGGGACGAGACCCAGTACTTC. It yields the protein CASSLAGGDETQYF.

This chain connects TRBV18 to TRBJ2-2; TRBD2 is a possible D gene (6 bases). Looked up from germline, CDR1 is KGHSH and CDR2 is LQKENI. Trimming took off 5 bases at V and 6 bases at J, with 13 bases between the two ends. There are 14 residues in the CDR3. CDR3 amino acids: CASSSWRGAGELFF. The CDR3 DNA is TGTGCCAGCTCATCTTGGAGGGGAGCCGGGGAGCTGTTTTTT.

The chain is built from TRBV9 and TRBJ1-2; D not resolved. With 1 base removed from V and 2 bases from J, the gap between germline ends came to 12 bases. From germline, CDR1 is SGDLS and CDR2 YYNGEE. This CDR3 is 15 amino acids long. CDR3 sequence reads: CASSVTPGLNYGYTF. CDR3 nucleotide sequence: TGTGCCAGCAGCGTAACTCCGGGGTTGAACTATGGCTACACCTTC. The full variable domain, its missing parts supplied by reference TRBV9 and TRBJ1-2, is DSGVTQTPKHLITATGQRVTLRCSPRSGDLSVYWYQQSLDQGLQFLIQYYNGEERAKGNILERFSAQQFPDLHSELNLSSLELGDSALYFCASSVTPGLNYGYTFGSGTRLTVV.

The chain is built from TRBV28 and TRBJ1-1; 9 nucleotides line up with TRBD1. V was pared by 6 bases and J by 5 bases, with 10 bases of the junction left unmatched. Germline V lookup: CDR1 MDHEN, CDR2 SYDVKM. The length of the CDR3 is 15 residues. CDR3 protein: CASRGSGTGNTEAFF. CDR3 nucleotide sequence: TGTGCCAGCAGGGGATCCGGGACAGGGAATACTGAAGCTTTCTTT.

The chain carries TRBV4-2 and TRBJ2-7; TRBD2 is a possible D gene (5 bases). CDR1 LGHNA and CDR2 YNFKEQ come from the germline V gene. V lost 0 bases to trimming and J lost 4 bases, with 13 bases between them. This CDR3 region has 15 residues. In DNA, the CDR3 is TGTGCCAGCAGCCAAGATAACAGCCGAGGGTACGAGCAGTACTTC. It translates to CASSQDNSRGYEQYF.

V and J are TRBV2 and TRBJ2-7, with 10 bases identical to TRBD2. V gave up 8 bases and J gave up 4 bases; unmatched junction bases: 8. There are 14 residues in the CDR3. Germline assignment: CDR1 SNHLY and CDR2 FYNNEI. This CDR3 is CASAPTSGKYEQYF. For the CDR3, the DNA is TGTGCCAGCGCCCCTACTAGCGGGAAATACGAGCAGTACTTC.

The V and J genes are TRBV5-1 and TRBJ2-7; 7 bases agree with TRBD1. There are 16 residues in the CDR3. The V gene's germline CDR1 is SGHRS and CDR2 YFSETQ. V lost 0 bases and J lost 6; bases outside the gene matches: 12. The CDR3 DNA is TGCGCCAGCAGCTTGGTTATCGGGACAGTCCCCCGCGAGCAGTACTTC. Its protein is CASSLVIGTVPREQYF.

V usage is TRBV6-1 and J usage is TRBJ1-5; D is uncertain. This CDR3 contains 14 residues. Germline CDR1 reads MNHNS; CDR2 reads SASEGT. V shed 1 base and J shed 9 bases, with 13 bases lying between them. CDR3 DNA: TGTGCCAGCAGTGAAGGGCAGTCACCGGGGCCCCAGCATTTT. Protein sequence: CASSEGQSPGPQHF.

The chain links TRBV19 to TRBJ2-5; unclear D gene. V was clipped by 4 bases and J by 3 bases, with 9 bases between them. CDR1 is LNHDA and CDR2 is SQIVND in the germline V gene (reference sequence). CDR3 length: 13 residues. This CDR3 reads CASSSRVKETQYF. In DNA, the CDR3 is TGTGCCAGTAGTAGCCGGGTCAAAGAGACCCAGTACTTC.

The gene calls are TRBV15 and TRBJ2-3; 10 nucleotides match TRBD2. Trimming at V came to 1 base and at J to 3 bases, leaving 4 bases not matched to a gene. Germline CDR1 is LNHNV and CDR2 is YYDKDF (reference sequence). CDR3 size: 16 residues. CDR3 protein: CATSRVRAGGTDTQYF. CDR3 DNA sequence: TGTGCCACCAGCAGAGTGCGAGCGGGGGGGACAGATACGCAGTATTTT.

CDR3 protein: CASSADRGSFHSPLHF. The DNA for the CDR3 is TGTGCCAGCAGTGCCGACAGGGGCTCTTTCCATTCACCCCTCCACTTT. The chain links TRBV25-1 to TRBJ1-6; 8 nucleotides agree with TRBD1. J lost 8 bases, V lost 4 bases, and 10 bases had no gene match. Germline V gene data show CDR1 as MGHDK and CDR2 as SYGVNS. This CDR3 has 16 residues.

The CDR3: CASSLYPGGYEQYF. The CDR3 nucleotides are TGTGCCAGCAGTTTATATCCGGGGGGCTACGAGCAGTACTTC. The rearrangement uses TRBV27 and TRBJ2-7, with 7 bases fitting TRBD2. The CDR3 contains 14 residues. V shed 1 base and J 3 bases; nucleotides not matched to a gene: 3. The V gene's germline CDR1 is MNHEY and CDR2 SMNVEV (reference sequence).

J is TRBJ1-1 and V is TRBV5-1; D perhaps matches TRBD1 (5 bases). V lost 4 bases and J lost 1, with 20 bases in between. The length of the CDR3 is 17 residues. CDR1 is SGHRS and CDR2 is YFSETQ in the germline V gene. CDR3 sequence reads: CASSPGGGRRGNTEAFF. For the CDR3, the DNA is TGCGCCAGCAGCCCGGGTGGCGGCAGGAGGGGGAACACTGAAGCTTTCTTT.

This chain uses TRBV15 with TRBJ2-7, with a tentative D call TRBD2 (5 bases). V dropped 1 base and J dropped 6 bases, with 16 bases sitting between them. CDR1 and CDR2 (germline): LNHNV, YYDKDF (reference sequence). This CDR3 comprises 15 residues. The DNA of the CDR3 is TGTGCCACCAGCAGAGTCGGCGGGCCCCTTCTCGAGCAGTACTTC. Its translation: CATSRVGGPLLEQYF.

CDR3 bases: TGTGCCAGCAGTTTTGACAGGTCTAGCGGCTACACCTTC. This gives the protein CASSFDRSSGYTF. The rearrangement uses TRBV13 and TRBJ1-2; D might be TRBD1 (6 bases). Germline CDR1 is PRHDT and CDR2 is FYEKMQ (reference sequence). V dropped 6 bases and J dropped 8 bases, with 16 bases sitting between them. The CDR3 runs 13 residues.

V is TRBV4-2 and J is TRBJ2-1; D gene ambiguous. Germline assignment: CDR1 LGHNA and CDR2 YNFKEQ. Trimming pared 4 bases from V and 3 bases from J, leaving 10 bases between. CDR3 length: 14 amino acids. CDR3: CASSPLVVYNEQFF. CDR3 DNA sequence: TGTGCCAGCAGCCCCCTAGTGGTCTACAATGAGCAGTTCTTC.

The chain joins TRBV29-1 to TRBJ1-2; 9 nucleotides line up with TRBD1. V lost 6 bases, J lost 6 bases, and 8 bases stayed unmatched. The CDR3 runs to 13 residues. Germline V gene sequence: CDR1 SQVTM, CDR2 ANQGSEA. The CDR3 DNA is TGCAGCGTCGCGCCGGGACAGGGCGATGGCTACACCTTC. Protein product: CSVAPGQGDGYTF.

The rearrangement joins TRBV2 to TRBJ1-1; no firm D call. The germline V gene has CDR1 SNHLY and CDR2 FYNNEI. V was shortened by 3 bases and J by 11 bases, with 16 bases between the two germline ends. The CDR3 runs to 13 residues. CDR3 residues: CASSDETGRGAFF. CDR3 nucleotides: TGTGCCAGCAGTGACGAAACGGGCCGAGGGGCTTTCTTT.

On this clone: One end of the junction varies from germline; a read error may be responsible. The chain carries TRBV5-1 and TRBJ1-1; D is possibly TRBD1 (6 bases). This CDR3 has 14 residues. Germline CDR1 reads SGHRS; CDR2 reads YFSETQ. The CDR3 protein is CTSSPRGRNTEAFF. DNA for the CDR3: TGCACCAGCAGCCCCAGGGGCAGGAACACTGAAGCTTTCTTT.

The genes are TRBV5-1 and TRBJ1-1, with TRBD1 matching over 9 bases. CDR3 length equals 17 residues. CDR1 is SGHRS, CDR2 YFSETQ, per germline. Germline trimming cut 2 bases from V and 0 bases from J; bases unmatched to any gene: 8. CDR3: CASSFPRTGALNTEAFF. The CDR3 DNA reads TGCGCCAGCAGCTTCCCCCGGACAGGGGCACTGAACACTGAAGCTTTCTTT.

The genes are TRBV6-6 and TRBJ2-7; TRBD2 might be the D (5 bases). The V end was cut by 1 base, the J end by 4 bases, with 11 bases between. Germline loops: CDR1 MNHNY, CDR2 SVGAGI (reference sequence). The CDR3 totals 14 residues. The DNA for the CDR3 is TGTGCCAGCAGTTACTGGGGAGACATTTACGAGCAGTACTTC. As protein: CASSYWGDIYEQYF.

The rearrangement uses TRBV6-5 and TRBJ2-1; maybe TRBD2 (5 bases). V was trimmed by 8 bases and J by 3 bases, leaving 14 bases between them. Germline values: CDR1 MNHEY, CDR2 SVGAGI. The CDR3 consists of 14 residues. CDR3 amino acids: CASGPRTFYNEQFF. CDR3 nucleotides: TGTGCCAGCGGGCCCAGGACTTTCTACAATGAGCAGTTCTTC.

The rearrangement uses TRBV7-9 and TRBJ1-2, with D uncertain. CDR1 and CDR2 (germline): SEHNR, FQNEAQ (reference sequence). The CDR3 loop spans 13 amino acids. Trimming pared 2 bases from V and 3 bases from J, leaving 7 bases between. The CDR3 region has the DNA TGTGCCAGCAGCTTAAATCGTTACTATGGCTACACCTTC. It is translated as CASSLNRYYGYTF.